This passage covers 9 T cell receptor beta chains from one sample sequenced in a study of blood T cells in healthy people across ages (dated by TCRdb to between 2015 and 2017). The library was produced with 5' RACE. TCRdb names Illumina HiSeq 2500 as the instrument used. The second PCR ran for about 6 to 12 cycles and used a J-beta primer mix along with a sample-barcoded 5' primer. TCRdb trimmed public reads at Q25 via fastp, called clones via MiXCR and kept in-frame beta chains. Rows are combined by CDR3 protein, so each entry shows the most common genes and DNA. The sample table lists around 940,000 distinct CDR3 sequences, roughly 51% of them with a count of one. The top ten clones comprise 20% to 25% of the sample. Sample: blood. The receptors stem from a woman aged 60-75 years in good health.

The V and J genes are TRBV27 and TRBJ1-1; tentative D call: TRBD1 (6 bases). Trimming took 6 bases from V and 6 from J, leaving 20 bases between them. There are 15 residues in the CDR3. The V gene's germline CDR1 is MNHEY and CDR2 SMNVEV (reference sequence). The CDR3 sequence: CASSFDRLPGAEAFF. CDR3 coding DNA: TGTGCCAGCAGCTTTGACAGGCTGCCAGGGGCTGAAGCTTTCTTT.

J is TRBJ1-1 and V is TRBV2; D is undetermined. The CDR3 length is 15 residues. The ends were cut back, 5 bases at V and 4 bases at J, with 17 bases in the middle. CDR1 is SNHLY, CDR2 FYNNEI, per germline. CDR3 nucleotides: TGTGCCAGCAGTTATGCCTCGGGGATTCTCACTGAAGCTTTCTTT. As protein: CASSYASGILTEAFF.

This clonotype has a count of ten or more. The rearrangement links TRBV7-9 to TRBJ2-7, with a tentative D call TRBD2 (6 bases). The CDR3 sequence is 15 residues long. The V and J ends lost 5 bases and 2 bases respectively, with 16 bases between them. Per germline, CDR1 SEHNR and CDR2 FQNEAQ (reference sequence). The CDR3 protein is CASSRYAGPTYEQYF. The CDR3 region has the DNA TGTGCCAGCAGCCGATATGCGGGGCCCACCTACGAGCAGTACTTC. The full variable domain, its missing parts supplied by reference TRBV7-9 and TRBJ2-7, is DTGVSQNPRHKITKRGQNVTFRCDPISEHNRLYWYRQTLGQGPEFLTYFQNEAQLEKSRLLSDRFSAERPKGSFSTLEIQRTEQGDSAMYLCASSRYAGPTYEQYFGPGTRLTVT.

The chain has TRBV27 and TRBJ2-6, with D perhaps matching TRBD1 (6 bases). There are 15 residues in the CDR3. V was shortened by 6 bases and J by 0 bases, with 9 bases between the two germline ends. Germline V gene data show CDR1 as MNHEY and CDR2 as SMNVEV (reference sequence). CDR3 DNA: TGTGCCAGCAGCCGACAGGTCTCTGGGGCCAACGTCCTGACTTTC. This codes for CASSRQVSGANVLTF.

The chain carries TRBV6-1 and TRBJ1-4; TRBD1 might be the D (5 bases). Germline CDR1 is MNHNS and CDR2 is SASEGT. The CDR3 length is 14 residues. V was trimmed by 6 bases and J by 4 bases, leaving 12 bases between them. Here the CDR3 DNA reads TGTGCCAGCAGACTGACGGGACTTAATGAAAAACTGTTTTTT. Amino acids: CASRLTGLNEKLFF.

The genes are TRBV20-1 and TRBJ1-1, with a tentative D call TRBD1 (6 bases). Germline V gene data show CDR1 as DFQATT and CDR2 as SNEGSKA (reference sequence). This CDR3 is built from 14 residues. Trimming pared 6 bases from V and 1 base from J, leaving 15 bases between. CDR3 nucleotide sequence: TGCAGTGCCCCTTCGACAGGACAGAACACTGAAGCTTTCTTT. This translates into CSAPSTGQNTEAFF.

The chain employs TRBV13 and TRBJ1-1; D unresolved. The CDR3 runs to 13 residues. Germline V CDR1 and CDR2: PRHDT, FYEKMQ (reference sequence). V lost 4 bases and J lost 5, with 11 bases in between. CDR3 DNA sequence: TGTGCCAGCAGCTGGGCACGGGTTACTGAAGCTTTCTTT. Protein: CASSWARVTEAFF. The full variable domain, completed using reference TRBV13 and TRBJ1-1, is AAGVIQSPRHLIKEKRETATLKCYPIPRHDTVYWYQQGPGQDPQFLISFYEKMQSDKGSIPDRFSAQQFSDYHSELNMSSLELGDSALYFCASSWARVTEAFFGQGTRLTVV.

J is TRBJ2-5 and V is TRBV3-1; D perhaps matches TRBD2 (6 bases). V was shortened by 4 bases and J by 4 bases, with 10 bases between the two germline ends. Germline lookup yields CDR1 LGHDT and CDR2 YNNKEL (reference sequence). The CDR3 has 13 amino acids. The CDR3 sequence is CASSRAGTETQYF. CDR3 nucleotides: TGTGCCAGCAGCCGAGCGGGCACAGAGACCCAGTACTTC.

The V and J genes are TRBV9 and TRBJ1-2; D is undetermined. This CDR3 spans 14 amino acids. Trimming stripped 0 bases from V and 4 bases from J, with 10 bases between. The V gene's germline CDR1 is SGDLS and CDR2 YYNGEE. CDR3 sequence: CASSVDGSRYGYTF. The CDR3 DNA is TGTGCCAGCAGCGTAGACGGGAGTCGCTATGGCTACACCTTC.